This TCR beta chain was observed in a study of T-cell reconstitution after alpha-beta-depleted transplantation in children. This clonotype was counted between two and nine times. This sample's TCRbeta library carried unique molecular identifier barcodes. TCRdb re-derived calls from the PCR reads in MiXCR, one entry per CDR3 protein. The sample lists around 530,000 distinct CDR3 sequences, about 33% occurring once. V shed 4 bases and J shed 8 bases, with 9 bases lying between them. CDR1 is SGHVS and CDR2 is FQNEAQ in the germline V gene. This CDR3 is 12 amino acids long. The sequence was obtained from a human donor who donated a stem cell graft to a child with aplastic anemia. The source material was PBMCs from the stem cell graft donor, sampled from the stem cell graft. The rearrangement joins TRBV7-8 to TRBJ2-1, with D unclear. This CDR3 reads CASSSRWDEQFF. The CDR3 DNA reads as TGTGCCAGCAGCTCGCGTTGGGATGAGCAGTTCTTC.